This entry lists 3 T cell receptor beta chains sequenced from one sample in a study of T cell changes during pregnancy in multiple sclerosis. Sequenced by immunoSEQ multiplex PCR; TCRdb stores in-frame clones only, minus some. The data hold fewer than 35,000 clones, with roughly 91% observed a single time. The material sequenced was CD4+ T cells from peripheral blood mononuclear cells, taken in the second trimester of pregnancy. Source of these receptors: a female donor with multiple sclerosis, enrolled in a pregnancy study.

CDR3 in DNA: TGTGCCAGCAGCCCCGGGACAGGGGCGTTTCAGCCCCAGCATTTT. Translated, it gives CASSPGTGAFQPQHF. V is TRBV5-8 and J is TRBJ1-5; 10 bases agree with TRBD1. Germline V gene data show CDR1 as SGHTS and CDR2 as YDEGEE. This CDR3 spans 15 amino acids. Trimming at V came to 4 bases and at J to 6 bases, leaving 7 bases not matched to a gene.

The chain joins TRBV5-1 to TRBJ2-5, with 7 bases aligning to TRBD1. Germline V CDR1 and CDR2: SGHRS, YFSETQ. The CDR3 extends over 15 amino acids. J lost 5 bases, V lost 3 bases, and 10 bases had no gene match. The DNA for the CDR3 is TGCGCCAGCAGCTCCGCAGGGGGAACATGGGAGACCCAGTACTTC. Its translation: CASSSAGGTWETQYF.

The chain couples TRBV6-1 to TRBJ2-5; D uncertain. The CDR3 runs to 15 residues. V was cut by 4 bases and J by 5 bases, with 17 bases left in between. Germline-derived CDR1 and CDR2 are MNHNS and SASEGT. The CDR3 spells CASSAPATSRETQYF. CDR3 in DNA: TGTGCCAGCAGTGCTCCAGCCACCTCCAGGGAGACCCAGTACTTC.